A selection of T cell receptor beta chains follows, all from one sample in a study of T cell responses to AZD1222 COVID-19 vaccine. The assay was immunoSEQ multiplex PCR, and TCRdb's table has in-frame clones only and misses some. Of about 140,000 clones in the sample, over 85% are singletons; the top ten hold around 0.85%. The sequences come from peripheral blood, collected on day 0 of MenACWY control vaccination. The receptors originated from an adult in good health. Each CDR3 is given with its conserved first and last residue. The D gene is left open where the match is weak.

TRBV18,TRBJ2-1,TRBD2,CASSPGSGALPNEQFF,TGTGCCAGCTCACCGGGTAGCGGGGCTTTACCCAATGAGCAGTTCTTC
TRBV27,TRBJ2-7,TRBD2,CASSLWAREEQYF,TGTGCCAGCTCTTTGTGGGCGCGGGAGGAGCAGTACTTC
TRBV25-1,TRBJ1-5,.,CASSATSGPQHF,TGTGCCAGCAGTGCCACTAGTGGGCCCCAGCATTTT
TRBV23-1,TRBJ1-5,TRBD1,CASSQSGQPSNQPQHF,TGCGCCAGCAGTCAATCGGGACAGCCTAGCAATCAGCCCCAGCATTTT
TRBV5-1,TRBJ2-7,.,CASSLGLLSYEQYF,TGCGCCAGCAGCTTGGGGCTGTTATCCTACGAGCAGTACTTC
TRBV25-1,TRBJ2-1,TRBD2,CASSSMSSGSFNNEQFF,TGTGCCAGCAGTTCGATGTCTAGCGGGAGCTTCAACAATGAGCAGTTCTTC
TRBV11-2,TRBJ2-5,TRBD2,CASRASSGRAQYPETQYF,TGTGCCAGCCGAGCTTCTAGCGGGAGGGCCCAGTACCCAGAGACCCAGTACTTC
TRBV3-1/TRBV3-2,TRBJ1-5,.,CASSQGPYQPQHF,TGTGCCAGCAGCCAAGGCCCGTATCAGCCCCAGCATTTT
TRBV5-4,TRBJ1-5,.,CASSSHSSQWILYSNQPQHF,TGTGCCAGCAGCTCCCACAGCTCCCAATGGATCCTATATAGCAATCAGCCCCAGCATTTT
TRBV9,TRBJ2-3,TRBD2,CASSLGTSGGAGTMYF,TGTGCCAGCAGCCTCGGGACTAGCGGGGGGGCCGGCACAATGTATTTT
TRBV11-3,TRBJ2-6,TRBD2,CASSFGRTARGANVLTF,TGTGCCAGCAGCTTCGGGAGGACGGCGCGAGGGGCCAACGTCCTGACTTTC